What follows are 20 T cell receptor beta chains derived from one specimen sequenced in a study of shared clonotypes between healthy human individuals. Produced via immunoSEQ multiplex PCR; TCRdb's table is partial and in-frame only. The sample consists of hundreds of thousands of clones, more than 70% of them appearing once. The sample was memory CD4+ T cells sorted from blood. Described subset: CD45RA-negative fraction. These TCRs come from a woman aged 25 to 39 in good health.

The CDR3 is CAWTRRGQTYGYTF. The CDR3 region has the DNA TGTGCCTGGACCAGACGGGGACAAACCTATGGCTACACCTTC. The gene calls are TRBV30 and TRBJ1-2, with D perhaps matching TRBD1 (6 bases). The CDR3 sequence is 14 residues long. Looked up from germline, CDR1 is GTSNPN and CDR2 is SVGIG (reference sequence). Trimming pared 4 bases from V and 4 bases from J, leaving 16 bases between.

The gene calls are TRBV4-1 and TRBJ1-5; 7 nucleotides agree with TRBD1. The CDR3 consists of 16 residues. The junction had 11 bases not matched to a gene; V was cut back by 1 base and J by 8 bases. Per the germline V gene, CDR1 is MGHRA and CDR2 is YSYEKL. CDR3 residues: CASSQVGAGTAKPQHF. Here the CDR3 DNA reads TGCGCCAGCAGCCAAGTTGGGGCAGGGACAGCGAAGCCCCAGCATTTT.

This chain connects TRBV19 to TRBJ2-1; D unclear. V was shortened by 4 bases and J by 0 bases, with 13 bases between the two germline ends. The V gene's germline CDR1 is LNHDA and CDR2 SQIVND (reference sequence). The CDR3 consists of 16 residues. CDR3 DNA: TGTGCCAGTAGTACCCCGTCGGCCAGCTCCTACAATGAGCAGTTCTTC. Protein: CASSTPSASSYNEQFF. Using reference TRBV19 and TRBJ2-1 for the parts outside the CDR3, the full variable domain is DGGITQSPKYLFRKEGQNVTLSCEQNLNHDAMYWYRQDPGQGLRLIYYSQIVNDFQKGDIAEGYSVSREKKESFPLTVTSAQKNPTAFYLCASSTPSASSYNEQFFGPGTRLTVL.

The chain carries TRBV28 and TRBJ1-5, with no clear D. Trimming cost V 2 bases and J 8 bases, with 13 bases left between them. The germline gives CDR1 MDHEN, CDR2 SYDVKM. The CDR3 extends over 14 amino acids. The CDR3 loop is CASSLRRPVKPQHF. The CDR3 region has the DNA TGTGCCAGCAGTTTAAGGCGGCCAGTAAAGCCCCAGCATTTT.

The rearrangement joins TRBV7-2 to TRBJ1-5, with a weak D call TRBD1 (5 bases). CDR1 and CDR2 from the germline V gene are SGHTA and FQGNSA. The V and J ends lost 5 bases and 0 bases respectively, with 17 bases between them. The CDR3 is 17 residues long. The CDR3 region is CASSPRGGPYSNQPQHF. CDR3 DNA sequence: TGTGCCAGCAGCCCCCGGGGGGGACCCTATAGCAATCAGCCCCAGCATTTT.

This clone was picked up one time. The V call is TRBV9, the J call TRBJ2-2; TRBD2 aligns across 12 bases. Trimming removed 2 bases from V and 0 bases from J; junction bases left unmatched: 2. CDR3 length equals 17 residues. Germline loops: CDR1 SGDLS, CDR2 YYNGEE. CDR3 in DNA: TGTGCCAGCAGCGTGGGACTAGCGGGTACGAACACCGGGGAGCTGTTTTTT. It encodes CASSVGLAGTNTGELFF.

This clone was recorded a few times. The chain combines TRBV5-1 with TRBJ2-1, with D tentatively TRBD2 (6 bases). There are 15 residues in the CDR3. Germline loops: CDR1 SGHRS, CDR2 YFSETQ. V shed 4 bases and J shed 3 bases, with 14 bases lying between them. The CDR3 reads CASSRDSANYNEQFF. The CDR3 region has the DNA TGCGCCAGCAGCCGGGACTCCGCAAACTACAATGAGCAGTTCTTC.

The rearrangement joins TRBV5-1 to TRBJ2-3; D may be TRBD1 or TRBD2 (5 bases each). This CDR3 spans 14 amino acids. The germline V gene encodes CDR1 SGHRS and CDR2 YFSETQ. V dropped 4 bases and J dropped 5 bases, with 14 bases sitting between them. The CDR3 protein is CASSPRDGVDTQYF. As DNA, the CDR3 is TGCGCCAGCAGCCCCCGGGACGGAGTAGATACGCAGTATTTT.

The chain has TRBV7-2 and TRBJ1-1, with TRBD1 matching 7 bases. CDR3 length equals 16 residues. Germline loops: CDR1 SGHTA, CDR2 FQGNSA. V lost 6 bases to trimming and J lost 5 bases; unmatched junction nucleotides: 15. The CDR3 bases are TGTGCCAGCAGGGACGAATCAGGGGGTCGACGGACTGAAGCTTTCTTT. This codes for CASRDESGGRRTEAFF.

J is TRBJ2-7 and V is TRBV6-6; possibly TRBD2 for D (6 bases). This CDR3 region has 15 residues. The V and J ends lost 4 bases and 2 bases respectively, with 15 bases between them. CDR1 and CDR2 from the germline V gene are MNHNY and SVGAGI (reference sequence). The DNA of the CDR3 is TGTGCCAGCAGTTCTACGGGACGGGGGACCTACGAGCAGTACTTC. The encoded protein is CASSSTGRGTYEQYF.

The gene calls are TRBV27 and TRBJ1-2; tentative D call: TRBD1 (5 bases). Germline lookup yields CDR1 MNHEY and CDR2 SMNVEV (reference sequence). This CDR3 spans 15 amino acids. Between the trimmed V and J ends, which lost 5 bases and 4 bases, there was a span of 17 bases. The CDR3 bases are TGTGCCAGCAGTGTAGGGGCGGGACCTACCTATGGCTACACCTTC. It encodes CASSVGAGPTYGYTF.

This chain uses TRBV28 with TRBJ1-4; D is uncertain. The V end lost 4 bases, the J end lost 7 bases, and 10 bases lay between the germline ends. Looked up from germline, CDR1 is MDHEN and CDR2 is SYDVKM. This CDR3 contains 13 residues. The CDR3 region has the DNA TGTGCCAGCAGTTCGACCCTAGGTGAAAAACTGTTTTTT. Protein: CASSSTLGEKLFF.

This clone was picked up one time. The rearrangement uses TRBV7-9 and TRBJ2-2; TRBD1 is a possible D gene (5 bases). In germline, CDR1 is SEHNR, CDR2 FQNEAQ (reference sequence). The CDR3 has 17 residues. V shed 1 base and J shed 5 bases, with 17 bases lying between them. The CDR3 DNA reads as TGTGCCAGCAGCTTAGGTGGACAAAGGAAGGAGACCGGGGAGCTGTTTTTT. Encoded protein: CASSLGGQRKETGELFF.

The chain is built from TRBV9 and TRBJ2-5, with no clear D. The DNA end is more similar to TRBJ2-7, so the J call may be wrong. CDR3 size: 15 residues. Germline CDR1 SGDLS, CDR2 YYNGEE. The CDR3 nucleotides read TGTGCCAGCAGCGTAGGGATAACAAGATTAGCCGAGCAGTACTTC. Translation: CASSVGITRLAEQYF.

The chain links TRBV19 to TRBJ2-1; 8 positions agree with TRBD2. Germline loops: CDR1 LNHDA, CDR2 SQIVND (reference sequence). This CDR3 comprises 17 residues. V trimming: 2 bases; J trimming: 0 bases; junction bases outside the gene matches: 6. The CDR3 sequence is CASSILSGGFSYNEQFF. The CDR3 nucleotides read TGTGCCAGTAGTATATTGTCGGGAGGGTTCTCCTACAATGAGCAGTTCTTC.

This clone appeared a single time. The chain joins TRBV27 to TRBJ1-2; tentative D call: TRBD1 (6 bases). The CDR3 length is 15 residues. CDR1 is MNHEY, CDR2 SMNVEV, per germline (reference sequence). Trimming removed 5 bases from V and 0 bases from J, with 13 bases in between. CDR3 DNA: TGTGCCAGCAGTACCCAGGGGTCGGCTAACTATGGCTACACCTTC. Its protein is CASSTQGSANYGYTF.

The V gene is TRBV4-1, the J gene TRBJ1-5, with no clear D. Germline assignment: CDR1 MGHRA and CDR2 YSYEKL. V lost 0 bases and J lost 6, with 9 bases in between. The CDR3 has 14 residues. The CDR3 bases are TGCGCCAGCAGCCAAGATCTGGGGATTCAGCCCCAGCATTTT. It codes for CASSQDLGIQPQHF.

As concerns this clone: The sample contains more than one DNA sequence encoding this CDR3. The rearrangement joins TRBV6-1 to TRBJ2-5, with 14 bases aligning to TRBD2. Germline values: CDR1 MNHNS, CDR2 SASEGT. Trimming at V came to 5 bases and at J to 4 bases, leaving 3 bases not matched to a gene. CDR3 length: 15 residues. CDR3: CASSPGLAGVETQYF. The CDR3 nucleotides are TGTGCCAGCAGTCCGGGACTAGCGGGAGTAGAGACCCAGTACTTC.

The J gene is TRBJ2-1, the V gene TRBV2, with TRBD2 matching over 7 bases. The V segment lost 8 bases and the J segment 9 bases; nucleotides outside the gene matches: 7. In germline, CDR1 is SNHLY, CDR2 FYNNEI. This CDR3 region has 12 residues. The CDR3 bases are TGTGCCAGCGGGGGGGACGTGGGTGAGCAGTTCTTC. It is translated as CASGGDVGEQFF.

The V and J genes are TRBV2 and TRBJ2-5; no clear D. V lost 7 bases to trimming and J lost 4 bases, with 13 bases between them. CDR1 and CDR2 from the germline V gene are SNHLY and FYNNEI. The length of the CDR3 is 13 residues. Written as DNA, the CDR3 is TGTGCCAGCACCGTGTTGGTGGGAGAGACCCAGTACTTC. Translation: CASTVLVGETQYF.